Below, one T cell receptor beta chain is given with its context. These data come from a study of cytomegalovirus exposure and HLA in healthy donors. 13 Jbeta primers and 60 Vbeta primers were used for the PCR. The data were produced by immunoSEQ multiplex PCR, yet TCRdb's version contains in-frame clones alone and is incomplete. The sample contains approximately 180,000 clones, around 75% of which appear only once. The ends lost 2 bases at V and 5 bases at J; junction bases unmatched: 4. CDR3 size: 15 residues. CDR1 is SGHTA, CDR2 FQGTGA, per germline. This chain links TRBV7-3 with TRBJ2-1; 9 bases match TRBD2. Input material: PBMCs. This clonotype was obtained from a woman aged 45-60 years in good health and CMV-seronegative. The CDR3 DNA reads as TGTGCCAGCAGCTTAGCGGGGGGGGCACACAATGAGCAGTTCTTC. Protein sequence: CASSLAGGAHNEQFF. Full variable domain (outside the CDR3, taken from reference TRBV7-3 and TRBJ2-1): GAGVSQTPSNKVTEKGKYVELRCDPISGHTALYWYRQSLGQGPEFLIYFQGTGAADDSGLPNDRFFAVRPEGSVSTLKIQRTERGDSAVYLCASSLAGGAHNEQFFGPGTRLTVL.